This TCR beta chain was captured by sequencing in a study of T-cell memory formation after mild COVID-19. Study in general: Largely donor-specific TCR clusters were found. Study conclusions and caveats: Clones that contracted clustered mainly in CM and EM if CD4+ and in EMRA if CD8+. CD4/CD8 balance characterized clones contracting day 15 to 85, and CD4+ skew characterized later expanders. Pre-infection memory contained some responding clones, which suggested that cross-reactive memory had joined.

Trimming pared 6 bases from V and 0 bases from J, leaving 14 bases between. The germline V gene encodes CDR1 MNHEY and CDR2 SVGAGI. This CDR3 contains 15 residues. With regard to this clonotype: Its antigen is unidentified.

TCRdb processed the 5' RACE reads anew with MiXCR; each CDR3 protein has one entry. The repertoire has 450,000 to 650,000 distinct CDR3 sequences, around 20% of them found once; the top ten carry roughly an eighth. This TCR was sampled from an adult woman who had mild COVID-19 (a few samples of this study predate the infection). Cell type and time point are not known. The chain is built from TRBV6-5 and TRBJ1-1; D ambiguous. The source material was PBMCs or a T cell subset sorted from them (not recorded which). The CDR3 here is CASSPPQNMNTEAFF. CDR3 sequence (DNA): TGTGCCAGCAGCCCACCCCAGAACATGAACACTGAAGCTTTCTTT.